The present entry profiles one TCR beta chain with its context. Its antigen is unknown. Base qualities were left out, and no much larger clone turns up one base away. The germline V end is reduced by 2 bases and the J end by 4 bases; junction bases left unmatched: 21. The CDR3 runs 22 amino acids, cysteine and phenylalanine included. Only the CDR3 part of the read is kept: 66 bases, read in frame from the first base. CDR1 SGHVS and CDR2 FNYEAQ were looked up in the germline V gene. In total, approximately 610 healthy bone marrow donors made up the cohort. At the time of sampling, every cohort member was nominally healthy, though immune exposures that went unrecorded were likely present. The donor tested CMV seronegative, placing the donor among the 352 seronegative members of the cohort. Every donor gave a peripheral blood sample, and the peripheral blood mononuclear cells from that sample were used for TCR beta sequencing. Genomic DNA was extracted from the blood cell samples with the Qiagen DNeasy Blood Extraction Kit.

Library prep was done by the immunoSEQ multiplex PCR assay. The multiplex PCR relied on a mix of 60 forward primers for TCR Vbeta segments and 13 reverse primers for TCR Jbeta segments. The CDR3 region of rearranged TCR beta genes was amplified from genomic DNA by a multiplex PCR assay. Amplified TCR beta libraries were sequenced as 87-base-pair reads on the Illumina HiSeq System. Under the source paper's analysis protocol: Across the 500 to 750 repertoires, a later analysis counted some 81 million unique TCR beta chains, around 11 million of which were shared by at least two donors. Raw reads were error-corrected and collapsed into unique sequences with a nearest-neighbor algorithm that merged closely related sequences to remove PCR and sequencing errors. CDR3 sequences were aligned to IMGT reference sequences to assign V, D and J gene segments. Each retained sequence needed at least a six-nucleotide match to both a V gene segment and a J gene segment. Rearrangements were called productive when the CDR3 lacked stop codons and stayed in frame with V and J; all others were non-productive. CDR3 was defined according to IMGT convention as the region running from the second conserved V-encoded cysteine to the conserved J-encoded phenylalanine. In an earlier analysis of around 570 of the donors, sequences lacking an unambiguous match to a single V gene segment were excluded. In an earlier analysis of roughly 500 of the donors, V segments were called functional above 56.7% productive rearrangements and were called segregating when the between-donor standard deviation exceeded 5%. A statistical classification framework was developed to diagnose cytomegalovirus status using the catalog of TCR beta chain sequences. In a later analysis, TCR nucleotide sequences were compared against IMGT/GENE-DB human TR gene sequences so that V and J genes could be assigned. In a later analysis, CDR3 sequences and most-parsimonious VDJ recombination scenarios were assigned using the TCRdist pipeline. In a later analysis, each TCR beta chain was defined by its CDR3 amino acid sequence together with its V-gene family, and reads without a unique V-gene family were excluded. A later analysis removed 500 to 650 highly shared, low-generation-probability nucleotide sequences to deal with suspected cross-contamination and a sequencing artifact. In a later analysis, a clonal expansion index for each public chain was calculated from normalized within-repertoire ranks of inferred template counts. Generation probabilities in a later analysis came from a VDJ recombination model fitted to out-of-frame rearrangements, and those results were checked against IGoR. In a later analysis, hypergeometric tests were used to score TCR-TCR, TCR-HLA and TCR-CMV co-occurrence, with a repertoire-size bias correction applied to TCR pairs. In a later analysis, false discovery rates were estimated by permuting HLA or CMV assignments 20 times. In a later analysis, co-occurring TCRs were grouped using DBSCAN, and TCRdist sequence similarity was added for clustering within HLA-allele-positive subsets. Repertoires with fewer than 30,000 or more than 120,000 public chains, plus five repertoires with anomalous nucleotide sharing, were excluded from co-occurrence clustering. The source is immuneACCESS, and TCRdb retained only in-frame sequences with V and J called. Part of the clones is not carried over; for the studies checked, unresolved V genes explain less than half of this, and the remainder is unexplained. The DNA was the basis for D and trimming; V, J and clone size are from that table. The table for this sample lists 110,000 to 150,000 clones; approximately 80% of them were counted only once. Roughly 3.8% of the sample belongs to the ten largest clones.

These data are taken from a study of cytomegalovirus exposure and HLA in healthy donors (dated by TCRdb to about 2017). Some background on the complete study: In an earlier analysis of around 540 of the donors, 276 Gb of sequence data and approximately 120 million unique TCR beta sequences from about 190 million T cells were reported. An early release covering some 640 HLA-typed donors comprised approximately 300 gigabases of sequencing data and around 86 million unique TCR sequences. Of the 300 to 400 genotyped donors, 65% to 90% fell in the genetic ancestry cluster associated with self-reported Caucasian donors. The study aimed to test whether signatures of past pathogen exposure could be identified by cataloging public T cell receptors. The study used immunosequencing to profile the T cell repertoires of approximately 650 subjects and linked those repertoires to cytomegalovirus serostatus. In addition to the first cohort of around 670 subjects, a separate validation cohort of 130 or so different subjects was used. To predict cytomegalovirus infection status, the study combined high-throughput TCR immunosequencing, statistical association of individual TCRs with disease status, and machine learning. To study patterns of TCR occurrence, a later analysis re-analyzed previously published TCR beta repertoires from around 660 donors and added high-resolution HLA genotyping. Rather than using new phenotypic data, the later analysis identified candidate immune exposures from TCR beta sequences and from how often those sequences occurred across donors. An earlier analysis of 587 of the donors used high-throughput TCR beta sequencing to judge whether each TCR beta V gene segment behaved as functional or pseudogenic. Donor age, sex, ethnicity and CMV serostatus were compiled alongside the repertoire data. A later genetic analysis used genome-wide SNP genotypes for about 55% of the 666 donors, treating that subset as a discovery cohort. All discovery cohort repertoires had been generated using a single sequencing platform. HLA typing included class I and class II loci at four-digit resolution. The number of donors typed differed by locus, with about 629-630 for A, B, C, DRB1 and DQB1, around 500 for DQA1, over 600 for DPA1, and roughly 450 for DPB1. About five DR-DQ haplotypes were handled as single units for association and clustering because linkage in the cohort was strong. Across under 500 genotyped donors of the cohort, an average of about 240,000 unique TCR beta nucleotide sequences per donor were sequenced, and approximately 17% of those sequences were non-productive. The research as a whole found: A further reported finding was that TCR beta sequences accurately predicted the HLA-A and HLA-B alleles for most subjects in the first cohort. Strong co-occurrence of HLA alleles, especially DR and DQ, made assigning TCR associations to individual alleles difficult. In a later analysis, HLA-associated TCR beta chains showed more clonal expansion and lower generation probabilities than non-associated chains that were equally common. According to a later analysis, TCR association rates differed among HLA loci, with DRB1 alleles showing the most associated TCRs and HLA-C alleles showing the fewest. While some public TCRs were present in many individuals, most TCR sequences turned up only very rarely across donors. The study gave a list of 150 to 200 TCR beta chains associated with cytomegalovirus. For the cohort, immune exposure information was limited to CMV serostatus. The 87-base-pair reads could not distinguish some IMGT-functional V segments, including TRBV6-2 and TRBV6-3, so those segments were excluded. The presence/absence analyses assumed that sequencing depth was roughly uniform across donors, and that assumption may not be true. A later genetic analysis associated a missense DCLRE1C variant with V-gene and J-gene trimming of TCR beta chains, and an independent cohort replicated the association. Because some donors lacked HLA typing at each locus, the association tests relied only on the typed subset. A cluster of highly shared sequence variants was judged likely to represent a technical artifact of the sequencing pipeline. A later analysis associated 16,951 TCR beta sequences with specific HLA alleles at a false discovery rate of 0.05. Compared with the 666-donor mean, donors in an Asian-associated ancestry cluster had fewer N-insertions in productive TCRs, according to a later genetic analysis. Over 15 rarely observed V segments, including chromosome 9 orphons, were excluded from the earlier analysis of some 590 of the donors because counts were too low. Three of the identified cytomegalovirus-associated TCR beta chains were confirmed in vitro to be specific for cytomegalovirus antigens. In both the original and validation cohorts, the classifier was reported to diagnose cytomegalovirus status with high specificity and sensitivity. Linkage disequilibrium might explain the correlated functional status among segregating V segments, but an unknown experimental factor could not be ruled out. Several of the top co-occurrence clusters appeared to be linked to parvovirus B19, influenza, CMV and Epstein-Barr virus, according to a later analysis. The cohort was sequenced for TCR beta chains only, and without alpha or paired-chain data the features that could be detected were limited. In a later analysis, most CMV-associated TCR beta chains were found to appear HLA-restricted, with HLA associations seemingly driven largely by CMV exposure. According to the authors, the approach could potentially be generalized to other disease states and immunological phenotypes. Broadly in line with IMGT annotations, most TCR beta V segments showed up in productive rearrangements about 90% or about 30% of the time in an earlier analysis of 450 to 600 of the donors.

The rearrangement joined TRBV7-6 to TRBJ2-5, and TRBD2 matches 14 of the central bases. The specimen sequenced was PBMCs. The receptor's source is a male donor in good health and CMV-seronegative. The CDR3 sequence is CASSLTSPGLAGGPSSRETQYF. The nucleotides are TGTGCCAGCAGCTTAACATCCCCCGGACTAGCGGGAGGCCCTAGTTCAAGAGAGACCCAGTACTTC.